This T cell receptor (beta chain) emerged from a study of blood T cell repertoires in COVID-19 (TCRdb year 2020). Some background on the complete study: Samples from collaborators originated in the United States, Italy and Spain and spanned both the acute and convalescent phases of COVID-19. The material from the prospective study consisted of cDNA or gDNA derived from T cells, B-cell-depleted T cells, or PBMCs. Subjects who had been exposed to COVID-19, were actively infected with it, or had recovered from it provided the deeply sampled blood TCRbeta repertoires that made up the dataset. The repertoires were released in a freely available public database intended as a resource for research on the immune response to SARS-CoV-2. The samples were drawn from the first 160 participants of the ongoing ImmuneRACE study and from 1,254 subjects provided by 6 global collaborators. Nearly every sample came with metadata listing a de-identified subject ID, COVID-19 status, age in years and sex. Where available, HLA class I and class II types were obtained from metadata supplied by the sample provider rather than from assay-based typing.

General findings and caveats noted by the study authors: How much clinical and demographic metadata was included differed by source and by participant, and the metadata was provided uncurated.

The collaborating institutions used their own protocols to collect whole blood in K2EDTA tubes. For TCRbeta analysis, collaborator samples were shipped as frozen whole blood, as isolated PBMCs, or as DNA extracted from either sample type. Germline trimming: 5 bases from V, 6 bases from J; junction bases outside gene matches: 5. The cysteine opens and the phenylalanine closes a CDR3 of 14 amino acids. The CDR3 DNA has 42 bases and is translated from base 1. The germline V gene encodes CDR1 SGHTA and CDR2 FQGTGA. TCRbeta CDR3 regions were amplified from genomic DNA using the immunoSEQ Assay, a bias-controlled multiplex PCR. As for the original processing: The number of nucleated cells in each sample was estimated by amplification of reference gene primers within the assay. Sequence reads were collapsed and filtered to measure the absolute abundance of every unique TCRbeta CDR3 rearrangement. For each sample, productive Simpson clonality was calculated as the square root of Simpson's diversity index over productive rearrangements. TCRdb carries this immuneACCESS record with in-frame sequences only. Its versions omit some clonotypes, under half of them owing to an unresolved V gene in the studies checked, with the rest unexplained. The V and J calls and the clone size are those of that table, but D and trimming were determined from the DNA. The sample contains 200,000 to 250,000 clones, more than 75% of them found a single time. The ten largest clonotypes hold 3.5% to 5% of the sample.

Regarding this clone: This receptor's antigen is unknown. The record has no base qualities; no much larger clone is one base away.

The TCR originated in a man aged 45-65 years with acute or convalescent COVID-19. In this chain, TRBV7-3 is recombined with TRBJ1-2, with 11 bases in between that match TRBD1. Sequenced material: peripheral blood. The CDR3 loop reads CASSPGQGAHGYTF. The DNA sequence is given as TGTGCCAGCAGCCCAGGACAGGGGGCGCATGGCTACACCTTC.